The clone carrying this T cell receptor (beta chain) was recorded many times. This sample was included in a study of Graves' ophthalmopathy and Graves' hyperthyroidism. CDR3 length: 15 residues. J lost 3 bases, V lost 3 bases, and 6 bases had no gene match. Per germline, CDR1 SEHNR and CDR2 FQNEAQ (reference sequence). Amplification of TCR beta CDR3 regions used RNA transcripts. RT-PCR with HTBI primers came first, then second-round multiplex PCR. MiXCR, run by TCRdb on the multiplex PCR reads, gives a single entry per CDR3 protein. The repertoire holds 400,000 to 450,000 distinct CDR3 sequences, more than 20% seen once, with 2.5% to 3.5% in the top ten.

The receptor's source is a woman aged 18 to 35 with stable Graves' hyperthyroidism. Source material: peripheral blood. The chain joins TRBV7-9 to TRBJ1-1; 8 nucleotides agree with TRBD1. The CDR3 bases are TGTGCCAGCAGCTTGCAGGGGGCTGAGTACACTGAAGCTTTCTTT. As protein: CASSLQGAEYTEAFF.